The 17 T cell receptor beta chains below come from one sample, sequenced in a study of T cell repertoires in cytomegalovirus infection. TCRdb analysed the reads with MiXCR anew, one entry per CDR3 protein. Of some 920,000 distinct CDR3 sequences in the sample, 30% to 40% were seen once. No antigens are known for them. Source: cultured CD8+ T cells from PBMCs, taken from culture after CMV antigen stimulation. All receptors derive from a human donor in good health (CMV status not recorded). Some clones in this sample may be carry-over from other donors' samples.

The chain recombines TRBV6-5 with TRBJ2-2; D not certain. The V gene lost 2 bases and the J gene lost 9 bases, with 13 bases spanning the gap. The CDR3 consists of 14 residues. Germline-derived CDR1 and CDR2 are MNHEY and SVGAGI. The CDR3 DNA reads TGTGCCAGCAGTTACGGCGCGGAACTCAGGGAGCTGTTTTTT. This sequence encodes CASSYGAELRELFF.

CDR3 sequence (DNA): TGTGCCAGCAGGCCATGGGGAGAAGATGGGGTGAACACTGAAGCTTTCTTT. Amino acids: CASRPWGEDGVNTEAFF. This chain uses TRBV27 with TRBJ1-1; D not certain. Trimming removed 6 bases from V and 0 bases from J, with 20 bases in between. CDR1 and CDR2 from the germline V gene are MNHEY and SMNVEV (reference sequence). The CDR3 sequence is 17 residues long.

The V gene is TRBV27, the J gene TRBJ1-5, with 7 bases that match TRBD1. V shed 4 bases, J shed 1 base, and the junction held 7 bases outside the gene matches. Looked up from germline, CDR1 is MNHEY and CDR2 is SMNVEV (reference sequence). The CDR3 totals 16 residues. Here the CDR3 reads CASSSSAGQSNQPQHF. CDR3 sequence (DNA): TGTGCCAGCAGTTCCTCCGCGGGACAGAGCAATCAGCCCCAGCATTTT.

The V and J genes are TRBV4-2 and TRBJ2-3; no reliable D call. Germline CDR1 LGHNA, CDR2 YNFKEQ. CDR3 length equals 14 residues. V was clipped by 1 base and J by 5 bases, with 10 bases between them. As DNA, the CDR3 is TGTGCCAGCAGCCAAGTAGAAGTGCAAGATACGCAGTATTTT. Protein sequence: CASSQVEVQDTQYF.

This clonotype showed up many times. The V and J genes are TRBV6-2 or TRBV6-3 and TRBJ1-2; D is possibly TRBD1 (5 bases). Trimming took 2 bases from V and 5 from J, leaving 15 bases between them. Germline V lookup: CDR1 MNHEY, CDR2 SVGEGT. The CDR3 covers 15 residues. The CDR3 loop is CASSYGAAKKYGYTF. In nucleotides, the CDR3 is TGTGCCAGCAGTTACGGGGCGGCCAAGAAGTATGGCTACACCTTC.

Only a few counts were recorded for this clonotype. The chain joins TRBV13 to TRBJ1-6; D remains unclear. Deletions cut 3 bases from V and 11 bases from J, with 17 bases between. From germline, CDR1 is PRHDT and CDR2 FYEKMQ (reference sequence). The CDR3 extends over 15 amino acids. The CDR3 spells CASSFGGSPRAPLHF. The CDR3 DNA follows: TGTGCCAGCAGCTTTGGTGGGTCCCCGCGGGCACCCCTCCACTTT.

Concerning this clonotype itself: A much larger clonotype is one base distant, so this may be a read error. This chain connects TRBV4-1 to TRBJ2-1, with TRBD1 identical over 9 bases. CDR3 size: 19 residues. In germline, CDR1 is MGHRA, CDR2 YSYEKL. The trim removed 0 bases at V and 6 bases at J, leaving 15 bases unmatched. For the CDR3, the DNA is TGCGCCAGCAGCCAAGAATTCCTACAGGGGGCGAAATTGGGCAATGAGCAGTTCTTC. Its protein is CASSQEFLQGAKLGNEQFF.

This clonotype was seen a handful of times. J is TRBJ1-2 and V is TRBV27; possibly TRBD1 for D (5 bases). CDR1 is MNHEY and CDR2 is SMNVEV in the germline V gene (reference sequence). With 4 bases removed from V and 1 base from J, the gap between germline ends came to 10 bases. CDR3 length: 14 residues. The CDR3 region has the DNA TGTGCCAGCAGTTCTGGGGGGGTTAACTATGGCTACACCTTC. This gives the protein CASSSGGVNYGYTF.

This clonotype was observed at least ten times. One junction end does not reproduce the germline sequence, and a read error may be involved. This chain joins TRBV7-7 and TRBJ2-1; D is undetermined. CDR1 is SSHAT, CDR2 FNYEAQ, per germline (reference sequence). The CDR3 loop spans 14 amino acids. CDR3 loop: CASSLATQNDEQFF. CDR3 bases: TGTGCTAGCAGCTTAGCCACGCAGAACGATGAGCAGTTCTTC.

V usage is TRBV2 and J usage is TRBJ2-7; 9 bases align to TRBD1. The germline CDR1 and CDR2 sequences are SNHLY and FYNNEI. Trimming took 2 bases from V and 4 from J; bases not matched to a gene: 9. This CDR3 spans 16 amino acids. DNA of the CDR3: TGTGCCAGCAGTGAACATCGCGGGGACAGGGTATACGAGCAGTACGTC. Amino acids: CASSEHRGDRVYEQYV.

The CDR3 bases are TGTGCCAGCAGCTTAGAGGGGGGGCTAAGTGAGCAGTACTTC. This translates into CASSLEGGLSEQYF. The rearrangement joins TRBV7-2 to TRBJ2-7; D is perhaps TRBD2 (7 bases). This CDR3 has 14 amino acids. V shed 1 base and J shed 7 bases, with 14 bases lying between them. Germline V gives CDR1 SGHTA, CDR2 FQGNSA. Full variable domain (missing parts from reference TRBV7-2 and TRBJ2-7): GAGVSQSPSNKVTEKGKDVELRCDPISGHTALYWYRQSLGQGLEFLIYFQGNSAPDKSGLPSDRFSAERTGGSVSTLTIQRTQQEDSAVYLCASSLEGGLSEQYFGPGTRLTVT.

This clonotype was found a few times. The gene calls are TRBV28 and TRBJ2-1, with D tentatively TRBD1 (5 bases). Germline V CDR1 and CDR2: MDHEN, SYDVKM. V gave up 8 bases and J gave up 0 bases, with 11 bases separating them. The length of the CDR3 is 14 residues. As DNA, the CDR3 is TGTGCCAGCTCGGACATGAGCTCCTACAATGAGCAGTTCTTC. Its protein product is CASSDMSSYNEQFF.

This clonotype was observed a few times. This chain links TRBV7-2 with TRBJ2-3; D remains ambiguous. CDR3 size: 12 residues. Germline-derived CDR1 and CDR2 are SGHTA and FQGNSA. V dropped 4 bases and J dropped 3 bases, with 5 bases sitting between them. This CDR3 reads CASSYWTDTQYF. In nucleotides, the CDR3 is TGTGCCAGCAGCTATTGGACAGATACGCAGTATTTT.

This sequence joins TRBV14 and TRBJ1-1, with no clear D. Trimming removed 4 bases at V and 1 base at J, with 13 bases between. Germline V gives CDR1 SGHDN, CDR2 FVKESK. This CDR3 is built from 15 residues. The CDR3 bases are TGTGCCAGCAGCCCTAGTCGGGATCGGAACACTGAAGCTTTCTTT. Amino acids: CASSPSRDRNTEAFF.

J is TRBJ2-1 and V is TRBV6-5; the match to TRBD2 covers 16 bases. V lost 2 bases and J lost 10; bases outside the gene matches: 2. CDR3 size: 15 residues. The germline gives CDR1 MNHEY, CDR2 SVGAGI. The CDR3 sequence: CASSYGTSGGEEQFF. In nucleotides, the CDR3 is TGTGCCAGCAGTTACGGGACTAGCGGGGGGGAAGAGCAGTTCTTC.

V is TRBV6-5 and J is TRBJ1-1; perhaps TRBD1 as D (5 bases). This CDR3 comprises 15 residues. Per germline, CDR1 MNHEY and CDR2 SVGAGI. V lost 0 bases, J lost 3 bases, and 11 bases lay in between. As DNA, the CDR3 is TGTGCCAGCAGTTACTCGCCGGGGGTCGACACTGAAGCTTTCTTT. This sequence encodes CASSYSPGVDTEAFF.

CDR3 protein: CASSDSRDTQYF. The CDR3 DNA follows: TGCGCCAGCAGTGACTCCAGGGATACGCAGTATTTT. The rearrangement uses TRBV5-1 and TRBJ2-3; no clear D. Germline V CDR1 and CDR2: SGHRS, YFSETQ. The length of the CDR3 is 12 residues. Trimming took 5 bases from V and 6 from J, leaving 10 bases between them.